The table lists the clone carrying this T cell receptor beta chain with a few counts. One base away lies a much larger clone, so this may be a sequencing read error. The entry originates in a study of tumor-infiltrating lymphocytes in primary liver carcinoma. From roughly 470 ng total RNA, TCR beta cDNA was generated with a primer in the constant region. Libraries of TCR beta came from three nested multiplex PCR rounds with slightly modified ARM-PCR. Each of the first two PCR rounds ran approximately 11 cycles with TRBV1-TRBV30 forward and C-beta reverse primers. TCRdb used MiXCR to reprocess the multiplex PCR reads, holding one entry per CDR3 protein. The sample records approximately 310,000 distinct CDR3 sequences, approximately 60% being singletons. Blood RNA came from unsorted whole blood; germline DNA was also extracted. The CDR3 extends over 17 amino acids.

Material for sequencing was peripheral blood. The V gene is TRBV12-3 or TRBV12-4, the J gene TRBJ2-3, with 8 nucleotides matching TRBD1. The receptor was derived from a man between 35 and 55 years old with primary liver carcinoma and hepatitis B virus infection. DNA of the CDR3: TGTGCCAACAGTTTACGGGACAGGTTACCCCCGGGAGTCACGCAGTATTTT. Its protein product is CANSLRDRLPPGVTQYF.